These 10 T cell receptor beta chains were all obtained from the same sample, sequenced in a study of T cells after somatic rescue of genetic block. The data were produced by immunoSEQ multiplex PCR, yet TCRdb's version contains in-frame clones alone and is incomplete. The sample lists around 64,000 clones; roughly nine tenths were seen once. The specimen was peripheral blood mononuclear cells (PBMCs). The origin of the receptors is a man between 35 and 55 years old.

This clone was picked up one time. The chain employs TRBV27 and TRBJ1-1, with TRBD1 as a possible D gene (5 bases). The CDR3 extends over 13 amino acids. CDR1 MNHEY and CDR2 SMNVEV come from the germline V gene (reference sequence). Trimming pared 5 bases from V and 6 bases from J, leaving 13 bases between. CDR3 sequence: CASSVGPGPEAFF. The DNA for the CDR3 is TGTGCCAGCAGTGTTGGGCCGGGGCCTGAAGCTTTCTTT.

This clone was seen once. The V call is TRBV28, the J call TRBJ2-7; D is possibly TRBD1 or TRBD2 (6 bases each). Germline loops: CDR1 MDHEN, CDR2 SYDVKM. CDR3 length: 14 amino acids. V gave up 6 bases and J gave up 7 bases, with 19 bases separating them. DNA for the CDR3: TGTGCCAGCAGCCGTCCCTCGGGGGCGAGGGAGCAGTACTTC. This sequence encodes CASSRPSGAREQYF.

This chain joins TRBV19 and TRBJ2-7; D uncertain. The ends were cut back, 8 bases at V and 6 bases at J, with 11 bases in the middle. There are 11 residues in the CDR3. Germline assignment: CDR1 LNHDA and CDR2 SQIVND (reference sequence). CDR3 region: CASGVVFEQYF. DNA of the CDR3: TGTGCCAGTGGGGTCGTTTTCGAGCAGTACTTC. Complete variable domain (other parts from reference TRBV19 and TRBJ2-7): DGGITQSPKYLFRKEGQNVTLSCEQNLNHDAMYWYRQDPGQGLRLIYYSQIVNDFQKGDIAEGYSVSREKKESFPLTVTSAQKNPTAFYLCASGVVFEQYFGPGTRLTVT.

The chain combines TRBV11-2 with TRBJ1-5; 7 bases are a match to TRBD1. J was trimmed by 0 bases and V by 1 base; bases with no gene match: 6. CDR1 and CDR2 from the germline V gene are SGHAT and FQNNGV. This CDR3 has 17 amino acids. The CDR3 loop reads CASSLGDRFYSNQPQHF. Written as DNA, the CDR3 is TGTGCCAGCAGCTTAGGGGACAGATTTTATAGCAATCAGCCCCAGCATTTT.

This clone has a single count. The chain carries TRBV10-3 and TRBJ2-1, with a tentative D call TRBD2 (6 bases). V was clipped by 0 bases and J by 5 bases, with 14 bases between them. This CDR3 has 16 residues. CDR1 and CDR2 (germline): ENHRY, SYGVKD. The CDR3 protein is CAISESKLAPDNEQFF. The DNA for the CDR3 is TGTGCCATCAGTGAGTCGAAGCTAGCGCCCGACAATGAGCAGTTCTTC.

This chain joins TRBV6-6 and TRBJ2-3; 10 bases fit TRBD2. Germline V CDR1 and CDR2: MNHNY, SVGAGI (reference sequence). This CDR3 has 16 amino acids. V dropped 7 bases and J dropped 6; count of bases not matched to a gene: 13. The CDR3 DNA is TGTGCCAGCAACCTAGGGGCCGGGACTAGCGTTGATACGCAGTATTTT. This encodes CASNLGAGTSVDTQYF.

The chain joins TRBV9 to TRBJ1-4; 7 bases fit TRBD1. Trimming removed 0 bases from V and 6 bases from J; junction bases left unmatched: 14. CDR1 is SGDLS, CDR2 YYNGEE, per germline. The CDR3 sequence is 18 residues long. The CDR3 protein is CASSVDPGGVGQHEKLFF. The CDR3 DNA sequence: TGTGCCAGCAGCGTAGACCCCGGGGGTGTGGGACAGCATGAAAAACTGTTTTTT.

The chain couples TRBV28 to TRBJ2-5; 7 bases match TRBD2. Unmatched junction bases numbered 13, after V lost 8 bases and J lost 4 bases. Germline CDR1 MDHEN, CDR2 SYDVKM. This CDR3 is built from 15 residues. Written as DNA, the CDR3 is TGTGCCAGCGATCTCGGGCGGGGCGGGAGAGAGACCCAGTACTTC. Amino acids: CASDLGRGGRETQYF.

This rearrangement joins TRBV4-1 to TRBJ1-1; perhaps TRBD1 as D (6 bases). The CDR3 is 15 residues long. The germline V and J ends were trimmed by 4 bases and 0 bases, with 12 bases remaining between them. The germline V gene encodes CDR1 MGHRA and CDR2 YSYEKL. Here the CDR3 reads CASSPTGFMNTEAFF. As DNA, the CDR3 is TGCGCCAGCAGCCCTACAGGGTTCATGAACACTGAAGCTTTCTTT.

J is TRBJ2-7 and V is TRBV7-9, with TRBD1 matching 9 bases. The CDR3 loop spans 14 amino acids. The V and J ends lost 4 bases and 7 bases, in that order; junction bases with no gene match: 8. Germline V gene lookup returns CDR1 SEHNR and CDR2 FQNEAQ (reference sequence). CDR3 sequence: CASSSGTGRREQYF. The CDR3 coding sequence is TGTGCCAGCAGCTCCGGGACAGGGCGTAGAGAGCAGTACTTC.